This T cell receptor beta chain was sequenced during a study of blood T cell repertoires in COVID-19. Sequencing used immunoSEQ multiplex PCR; TCRdb keeps in-frame clones, though not all of them. The data hold 81,000 or so clones, with roughly 92% observed a single time. Trimming removed 5 bases at V and 0 bases at J, with 14 bases between. The CDR3 has 17 amino acids. Germline V lookup: CDR1 MDHEN, CDR2 SYDVKM. Sequencing was done on a sample of peripheral blood. The receptor's source is a woman aged 55-69 years with active COVID-19. The rearrangement joins TRBV28 to TRBJ1-6, with D hard to call. CDR3 nucleotide sequence: TGTGCCAGCAGTCCCCCGCAGGTCCTCTCCTATAATTCACCCCTCCACTTT. Protein sequence: CASSPPQVLSYNSPLHF.